One sample yielded the 18 T cell receptor beta chains listed below, sequenced in a study of somatic mutations in cytotoxic T cells in rheumatoid arthritis (dated by TCRdb to about 2017). Libraries were constructed by the immunoSEQ multiplex PCR assay. TCRdb took over this immuneACCESS table, retaining in-frame rearrangements with V and J assigned. Such tables are incomplete; in checked studies, under half of the missing clones stem from an unresolved V gene, and the remainder is unexplained. The sample table lists roughly 4,000 clones, approximately 81% of them with a count of one. The ten largest clones add up to more than 6% of the sample. Specimen: CD8+ T cells sorted from blood. These receptors were collected from an adult with rheumatoid arthritis.

This sequence joins TRBV6-1 and TRBJ2-7; possibly TRBD1 for D (5 bases). Trimming took off 5 bases at V and 9 bases at J, with 8 bases between the two ends. Germline CDR1 MNHNS, CDR2 SASEGT. The CDR3 is 10 residues long. In DNA form, the CDR3 reads TGTGCCAGCAGTACTCAGGGGCAGTACTTC. This translates into CASSTQGQYF.

The CDR3 coding sequence is TGTGCCAGCAGTGAAGTCGAGTACAATGAGCAGTTCTTC. Protein sequence: CASSEVEYNEQFF. The chain recombines TRBV6-1 with TRBJ2-1, with D hard to call. The germline V gene has CDR1 MNHNS and CDR2 SASEGT. Trimming cost V 1 base and J 4 bases, with 5 bases left between them. The CDR3 length is 13 residues.

The J gene is TRBJ2-7, the V gene TRBV27; 8 nucleotides line up with TRBD1. This CDR3 spans 14 amino acids. V shed 6 bases and J 2 bases; nucleotides not matched to a gene: 6. The germline V gene encodes CDR1 MNHEY and CDR2 SMNVEV (reference sequence). The CDR3 protein is CASSPKQGAYEQYF. CDR3 coding DNA: TGTGCCAGCAGCCCTAAACAGGGGGCCTACGAGCAGTACTTC.

This sequence joins TRBV18 and TRBJ2-1; 7 nucleotides align to TRBD1. The junction had 8 bases not matched to a gene; V was cut back by 3 bases and J by 3 bases. CDR3 length: 16 amino acids. Germline loops: CDR1 KGHSH, CDR2 LQKENI. As DNA, the CDR3 is TGTGCCAGCTCACCGCTAGGACAGGACGTCTACAATGAGCAGTTCTTC. This encodes CASSPLGQDVYNEQFF.

The gene calls are TRBV13 and TRBJ1-1, with D possibly TRBD1 on 6 matching bases. Germline CDR1 reads PRHDT; CDR2 reads FYEKMQ (reference sequence). V was trimmed by 1 base and J by 10 bases, leaving 10 bases between them. The CDR3 consists of 12 residues. This CDR3 is CASSLVGGSAFF. Written as DNA, the CDR3 is TGTGCCAGCAGCTTAGTAGGGGGATCAGCTTTCTTT.

This clone was seen only a few times. This chain uses TRBV7-9 with TRBJ1-1, with D uncertain. V was cut by 1 base and J by 4 bases, with 10 bases left in between. The CDR3 contains 14 residues. Looked up from germline, CDR1 is SEHNR and CDR2 is FQNEAQ (reference sequence). The CDR3 protein is CASSLGTVGTEAFF. The DNA for the CDR3 is TGTGCCAGCAGCTTAGGGACTGTGGGCACTGAAGCTTTCTTT.

The CDR3 DNA reads as TGTGCCAGCAGGACAGGGGGGGGCTACACCTTC. It encodes CASRTGGGYTF. The gene calls are TRBV6-5 and TRBJ1-2; 9 nucleotides align to TRBD1. The CDR3 has 11 residues. Looked up from germline, CDR1 is MNHEY and CDR2 is SVGAGI. V was clipped by 6 bases and J by 8 bases; unmatched bases: 1.

The chain employs TRBV6-4 and TRBJ2-2; 7 nucleotides match TRBD1. V trimming: 6 bases; J trimming: 0 bases; junction bases outside the gene matches: 4. Germline values: CDR1 MRHNA, CDR2 SNTAGT. The length of the CDR3 is 15 residues. For the CDR3, the DNA is TGTGCCAGCAGCCGGACAGGCGCGAACACCGGGGAGCTGTTTTTT. Its translation is CASSRTGANTGELFF.

Only a few counts were recorded for this clone. This rearrangement joins TRBV2 to TRBJ2-3; tentatively, D is TRBD1 (6 bases). From germline, CDR1 is SNHLY and CDR2 FYNNEI. The CDR3 is 11 amino acids. V was clipped by 8 bases and J by 8 bases, with 11 bases between them. The CDR3 sequence is CASSGEGTQYF. The CDR3 DNA reads as TGTGCCAGCTCAGGGGAAGGTACGCAGTATTTT. The variable domain in full, with the rest retrieved from reference TRBV2 and TRBJ2-3, is EPEVTQTPSHQVTQMGQEVILRCVPISNHLYFYWYRQILGQKVEFLVSFYNNEISEKSEIFDDQFSVERPDGSNFTLKIRSTKLEDSAMYFCASSGEGTQYFGPGTRLTVL.

The rearrangement joins TRBV2 to TRBJ1-3; D gene uncertain. Germline values: CDR1 SNHLY, CDR2 FYNNEI. Between the trimmed V and J ends, which lost 0 bases and 2 bases, there was a span of 11 bases. This CDR3 has 16 amino acids. The CDR3, as DNA: TGTGCCAGCAGTGAAGCGCGGGAGATAGCTGGAAACACCATATATTTT. It encodes CASSEAREIAGNTIYF.

CDR3 in DNA: TGTGCCAGCAGCCCCGCAGGGGAATCCTACGAGCAGTACTTC. Translation gives CASSPAGESYEQYF. This chain connects TRBV7-9 to TRBJ2-7, with a possible D match to TRBD1 (6 bases). V lost 5 bases and J lost 1, with 12 bases in between. Germline V gives CDR1 SEHNR, CDR2 FQNEAQ (reference sequence). This CDR3 is 14 amino acids long.

The V gene is TRBV6-6, the J gene TRBJ1-1; D remains unclear. The V gene lost 0 bases and the J gene lost 7 bases, with 9 bases spanning the gap. This CDR3 is built from 13 residues. From germline, CDR1 is MNHNY and CDR2 SVGAGI (reference sequence). This chain's CDR3 is CASSYSTGDEAFF. The CDR3 nucleotides read TGTGCCAGCAGTTACTCGACGGGTGATGAAGCTTTCTTT.

The rearrangement links TRBV5-1 to TRBJ2-7; 12 nucleotides agree with TRBD2. This CDR3 is 15 amino acids long. J gave up 4 bases and V 4 bases, and 6 bases lay outside the gene matches. Germline loops: CDR1 SGHRS, CDR2 YFSETQ. CDR3 DNA sequence: TGCGCCAGCAGCGTCGGACTAGCGGGGAGTTACGAGCAGTACTTC. Translating gives CASSVGLAGSYEQYF.

The rearrangement joins TRBV4-3 to TRBJ1-2, with a possible D match to TRBD1 (5 bases). This CDR3 region has 15 residues. V shed 2 bases and J shed 8 bases, with 18 bases lying between them. In germline, CDR1 is LGHNA, CDR2 YSLEER. The CDR3 region is CASSQWGPYGGGYTF. The CDR3 DNA follows: TGCGCCAGCAGCCAATGGGGCCCCTATGGGGGAGGCTACACCTTC.

V gene TRBV6-5 combines with J gene TRBJ2-5, with D maybe TRBD1 (6 bases). The CDR3 loop spans 16 amino acids. Per the germline V gene, CDR1 is MNHEY and CDR2 is SVGAGI. The germline V and J ends were trimmed by 0 bases and 2 bases, with 13 bases remaining between them. The CDR3 DNA sequence: TGTGCCAGCAGTTACTCACCTGGGGGCCTACAAGAGACCCAGTACTTC. Translated, it gives CASSYSPGGLQETQYF.

The V call is TRBV29-1, the J call TRBJ2-5; 8 nucleotides agree with TRBD1. CDR1 is SQVTM, CDR2 ANQGSEA, per germline. The CDR3 extends over 12 amino acids. Trimming at V came to 5 bases and at J to 5 bases, leaving 4 bases not matched to a gene. CDR3 region: CSVRTGSETQYF. As DNA, the CDR3 is TGCAGCGTTCGGACAGGGAGCGAGACCCAGTACTTC. Filled out from reference TRBV29-1 and TRBJ2-5, the complete variable domain reads SAVISQKPSRDICQRGTSLTIQCQVDSQVTMMFWYRQQPGQSLTLIATANQGSEATYESGFVIDKFPISRPNLTFSTLTVSNMSPEDSSIYLCSVRTGSETQYFGPGTRLLVL.

CDR3 in amino acids: CASRGPRGGTNNEQFF. CDR3 nucleotide sequence: TGTGCCAGCAGAGGCCCCCGCGGGGGGACAAACAATGAGCAGTTCTTC. This chain links TRBV13 with TRBJ2-1, with 8 bases matching TRBD2. The CDR3 has 16 residues. V was pared by 6 bases and J by 5 bases, with 12 bases of the junction left unmatched. Germline V CDR1 and CDR2: PRHDT, FYEKMQ (reference sequence).

The chain combines TRBV7-8 with TRBJ1-6, with a weak D call TRBD1 (6 bases). Germline values: CDR1 SGHVS, CDR2 FQNEAQ. CDR3 length: 19 amino acids. Trimming cost V 4 bases and J 3 bases, with 22 bases left between them. Here the CDR3 reads CASSSSLGGATGYNSPLHF. The CDR3 DNA reads TGTGCCAGCAGCTCGTCCCTAGGGGGGGCGACGGGCTATAATTCACCCCTCCACTTT. The full variable domain, rest sourced from reference TRBV7-8 and TRBJ1-6, is GAGVSQSPRYKVAKRGQDVALRCDPISGHVSLFWYQQALGQGPEFLTYFQNEAQLDKSGLPSDRFFAERPEGSVSTLKIQRTQQEDSAVYLCASSSSLGGATGYNSPLHFGNGTRLTVT.